One and the same sample provided the 8 T cell receptor beta chains below, sequenced in a study of blood T cell repertoires in COVID-19. Repertoires were generated with immunoSEQ multiplex PCR, while TCRdb's copy carries only in-frame clones and drops some. The sample has hundreds of thousands of clones, roughly 85% seen once. Sequencing input: PBMCs or T cells enriched from blood (not recorded which). These receptors originate from a woman between 40 and 50 years old who had recovered from COVID-19.

This chain links TRBV12-3 or TRBV12-4 with TRBJ1-4, with 9 bases aligning to TRBD1. The CDR3 sequence is 13 residues long. With V trimmed by 4 bases and J by 8 bases, 2 bases remained unmatched. CDR3 residues: CASSWTGEEKLFF. The CDR3 nucleotides read TGTGCCAGCAGTTGGACAGGGGAGGAAAAACTGTTTTTT.

The chain employs TRBV5-6 and TRBJ2-1; D is possibly TRBD2 (5 bases). The length of the CDR3 is 18 residues. Germline CDR1 reads SGHDT; CDR2 reads YYEEEE. Trimming took 4 bases from V and 1 from J, leaving 21 bases between them. CDR3 amino acids: CASSPATMGVRSYNEQFF. For the CDR3, the DNA is TGTGCCAGCAGCCCAGCCACGATGGGAGTACGGTCCTACAATGAGCAGTTCTTC.

V is TRBV28 and J is TRBJ2-1, with a weak D call TRBD1 (6 bases). The CDR3 contains 13 residues. The germline CDR1 and CDR2 sequences are MDHEN and SYDVKM. Trimming stripped 5 bases from V and 12 bases from J, with 17 bases between. CDR3 bases: TGTGCCAGCAGTATGGGACCACAGGGAAGGCAGTTCTTC. Translating it yields CASSMGPQGRQFF. Together with reference TRBV28 and TRBJ2-1, the CDR3 gives the full variable domain: DVKVTQSSRYLVKRTGEKVFLECVQDMDHENMFWYRQDPGLGLRLIYFSYDVKMKEKGDIPEGYSVSREKKERFSLILESASTNQTSMYLCASSMGPQGRQFFGPGTRLTVL.

The chain is built from TRBV11-1 and TRBJ2-7; 11 nucleotides match TRBD2. Germline V gene data show CDR1 as SGHAT and CDR2 as FQDESV (reference sequence). The CDR3 runs 16 residues. J was trimmed by 2 bases and V by 3 bases; bases with no gene match: 6. CDR3: CASSLSTSGSAYEQYF. CDR3 nucleotide sequence: TGTGCCAGCAGCTTGAGTACTAGCGGGAGCGCCTACGAGCAGTACTTC.

The chain carries TRBV7-9 and TRBJ1-2; D possibly corresponds to TRBD1 (5 bases). Germline CDR1 reads SEHNR; CDR2 reads FQNEAQ (reference sequence). The V end was cut by 4 bases, the J end by 5 bases, with 20 bases between. There are 16 residues in the CDR3. The CDR3 reads CASSSLGASTVYGYTF. The CDR3 bases are TGTGCCAGCAGCTCCCTAGGGGCGAGTACGGTGTATGGCTACACCTTC.

The CDR3: CASSPSNYEQYF. In DNA, the CDR3 is TGTGCCAGCAGCCCCTCTAACTACGAGCAGTACTTC. The chain joins TRBV7-9 to TRBJ2-7, with D hard to call. CDR1 and CDR2 from the germline V gene are SEHNR and FQNEAQ (reference sequence). The CDR3 length is 12 residues. V lost 5 bases, J lost 3 bases, and 8 bases lay in between.

The rearrangement joins TRBV6-5 to TRBJ2-7, with TRBD1 matching 9 bases. Germline assignment: CDR1 MNHEY and CDR2 SVGAGI. The CDR3 is made up of 14 amino acids. V lost 6 bases to trimming and J lost 0 bases; unmatched junction nucleotides: 3. CDR3 DNA sequence: TGTGCCAGCAGCCGGGACAGGGCCTCCTACGAGCAGTACTTC. Translation gives CASSRDRASYEQYF.

This rearrangement joins TRBV6-5 to TRBJ2-1; TRBD2 matches 11 bases. Germline V gives CDR1 MNHEY, CDR2 SVGAGI. V gave up 2 bases and J gave up 4 bases; unmatched junction bases: 4. This CDR3 is built from 16 residues. The CDR3 DNA sequence: TGTGCCAGCAGTTACAGAGCTAGCGGGAGGTACAATGAGCAGTTCTTC. Protein product: CASSYRASGRYNEQFF.